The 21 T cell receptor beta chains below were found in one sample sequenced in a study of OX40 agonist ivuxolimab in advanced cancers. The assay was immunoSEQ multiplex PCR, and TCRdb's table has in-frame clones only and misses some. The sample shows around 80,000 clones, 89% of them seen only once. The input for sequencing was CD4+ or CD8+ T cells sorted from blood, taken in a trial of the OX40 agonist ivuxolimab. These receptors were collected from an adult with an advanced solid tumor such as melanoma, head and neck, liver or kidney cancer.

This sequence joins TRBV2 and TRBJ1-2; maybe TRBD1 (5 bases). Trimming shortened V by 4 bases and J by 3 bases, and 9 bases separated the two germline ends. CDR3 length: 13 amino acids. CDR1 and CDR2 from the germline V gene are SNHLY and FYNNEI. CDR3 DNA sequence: TGTGCCAGCAGTGTAATGGGGGACTATGGCTACACCTTC. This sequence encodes CASSVMGDYGYTF.

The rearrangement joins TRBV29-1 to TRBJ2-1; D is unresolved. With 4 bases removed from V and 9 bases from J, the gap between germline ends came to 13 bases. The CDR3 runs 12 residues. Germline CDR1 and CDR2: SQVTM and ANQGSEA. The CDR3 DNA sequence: TGCAGCGTTGCCTTAACCGGCGGTGAGCAGTTCTTC. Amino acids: CSVALTGGEQFF.

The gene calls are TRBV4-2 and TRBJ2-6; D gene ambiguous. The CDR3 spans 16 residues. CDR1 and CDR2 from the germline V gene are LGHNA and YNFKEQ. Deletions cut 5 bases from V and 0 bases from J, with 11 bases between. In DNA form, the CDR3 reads TGTGCCAGCAGCGAAGCGCAGATCTCTGGGGCCAACGTCCTGACTTTC. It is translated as CASSEAQISGANVLTF.

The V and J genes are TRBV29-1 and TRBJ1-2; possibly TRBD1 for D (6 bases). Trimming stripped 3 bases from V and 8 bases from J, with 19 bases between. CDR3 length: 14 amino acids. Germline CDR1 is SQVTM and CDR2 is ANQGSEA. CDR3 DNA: TGCAGCGTTGATCGCAGGGGTAGTCTGAGCGGCTACACCTTC. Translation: CSVDRRGSLSGYTF.

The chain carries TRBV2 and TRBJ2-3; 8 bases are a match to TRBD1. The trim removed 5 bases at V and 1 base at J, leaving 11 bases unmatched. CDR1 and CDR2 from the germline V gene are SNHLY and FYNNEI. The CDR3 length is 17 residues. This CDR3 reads CASSRDRTPTGTDTQYF. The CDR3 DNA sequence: TGTGCCAGCAGTCGGGACAGGACGCCGACCGGCACAGATACGCAGTATTTT.

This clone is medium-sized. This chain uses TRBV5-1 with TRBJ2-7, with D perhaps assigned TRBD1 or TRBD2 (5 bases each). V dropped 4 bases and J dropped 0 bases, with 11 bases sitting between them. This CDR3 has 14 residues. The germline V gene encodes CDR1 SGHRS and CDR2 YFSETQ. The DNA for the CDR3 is TGCGCCAGCAGCCGGGACGCAAGCTCCTACGAGCAGTACTTC. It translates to CASSRDASSYEQYF.

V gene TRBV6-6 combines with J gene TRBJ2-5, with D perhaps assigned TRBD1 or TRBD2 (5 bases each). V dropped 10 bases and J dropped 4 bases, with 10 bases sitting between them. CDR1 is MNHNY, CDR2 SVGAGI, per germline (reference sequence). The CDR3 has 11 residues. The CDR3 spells CATKRGETQYF. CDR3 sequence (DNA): TGTGCCACCAAGAGGGGAGAGACCCAGTACTTC.

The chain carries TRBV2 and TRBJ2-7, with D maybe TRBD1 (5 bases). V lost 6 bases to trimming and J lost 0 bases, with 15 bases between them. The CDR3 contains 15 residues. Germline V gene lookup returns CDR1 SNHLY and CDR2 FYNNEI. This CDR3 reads CASRIGHTGSYEQYF. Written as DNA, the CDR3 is TGTGCCAGCAGGATCGGACACACCGGCTCCTACGAGCAGTACTTC.

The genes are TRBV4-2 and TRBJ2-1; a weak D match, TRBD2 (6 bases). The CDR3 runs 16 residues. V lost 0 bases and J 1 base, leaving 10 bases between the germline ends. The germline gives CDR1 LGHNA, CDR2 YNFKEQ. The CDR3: CASSQERGSSYNEQFF. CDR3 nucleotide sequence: TGTGCCAGCAGCCAAGAGCGGGGTTCTTCCTACAATGAGCAGTTCTTC.

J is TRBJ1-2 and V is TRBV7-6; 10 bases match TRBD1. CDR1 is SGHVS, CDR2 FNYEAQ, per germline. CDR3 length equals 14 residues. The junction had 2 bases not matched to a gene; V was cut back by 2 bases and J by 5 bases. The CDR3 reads CASSLQDRGYGYTF. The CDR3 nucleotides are TGTGCCAGCAGCTTACAGGACAGGGGGTATGGCTACACCTTC. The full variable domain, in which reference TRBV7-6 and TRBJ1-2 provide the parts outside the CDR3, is GAGVSQSPRYKVTKRGQDVALRCDPISGHVSLYWYRQALGQGPEFLTYFNYEAQQDKSGLPNDRFSAERPEGSISTLTIQRTEQRDSAMYRCASSLQDRGYGYTFGSGTRLTVV.

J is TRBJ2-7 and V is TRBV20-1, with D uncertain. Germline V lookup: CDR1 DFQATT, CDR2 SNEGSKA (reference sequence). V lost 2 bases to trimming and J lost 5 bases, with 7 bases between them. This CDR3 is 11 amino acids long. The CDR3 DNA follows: TGCAGTGCTAGAAAGGGCAACGAGCAGTACTTC. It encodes CSARKGNEQYF.

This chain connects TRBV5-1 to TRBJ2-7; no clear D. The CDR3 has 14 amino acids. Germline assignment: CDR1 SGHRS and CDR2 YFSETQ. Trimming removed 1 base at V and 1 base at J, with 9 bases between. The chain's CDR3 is CASSLFTGSYEQYF. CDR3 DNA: TGCGCCAGCAGCTTGTTTACCGGTTCCTACGAGCAGTACTTC. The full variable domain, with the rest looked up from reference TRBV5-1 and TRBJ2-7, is KAGVTQTPRYLIKTRGQQVTLSCSPISGHRSVSWYQQTPGQGLQFLFEYFSETQRNKGNFPGRFSGRQFSNSRSEMNVSTLELGDSALYLCASSLFTGSYEQYFGPGTRLTVT.

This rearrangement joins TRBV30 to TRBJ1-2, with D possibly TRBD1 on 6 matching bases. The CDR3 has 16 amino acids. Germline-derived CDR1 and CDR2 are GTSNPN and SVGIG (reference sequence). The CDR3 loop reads CAFSAGGGMANYGYTF. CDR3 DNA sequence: TGTGCTTTTTCAGCTGGGGGCGGAATGGCTAACTATGGCTACACCTTC.

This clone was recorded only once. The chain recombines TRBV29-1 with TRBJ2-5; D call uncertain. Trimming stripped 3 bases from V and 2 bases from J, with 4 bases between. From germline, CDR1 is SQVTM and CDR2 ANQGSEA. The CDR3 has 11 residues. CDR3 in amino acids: CSVESQETQYF. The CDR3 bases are TGCAGCGTTGAGAGTCAAGAGACCCAGTACTTC.

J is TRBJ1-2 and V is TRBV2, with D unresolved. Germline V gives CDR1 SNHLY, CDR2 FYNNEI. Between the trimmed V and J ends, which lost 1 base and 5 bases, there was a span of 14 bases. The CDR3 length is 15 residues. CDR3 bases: TGTGCCAGCAGTGAAGGTGGCGGCGGATCTTATGGCTACACCTTC. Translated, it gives CASSEGGGGSYGYTF. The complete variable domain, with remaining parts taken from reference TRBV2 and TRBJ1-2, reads EPEVTQTPSHQVTQMGQEVILRCVPISNHLYFYWYRQILGQKVEFLVSFYNNEISEKSEIFDDQFSVERPDGSNFTLKIRSTKLEDSAMYFCASSEGGGGSYGYTFGSGTRLTVV.

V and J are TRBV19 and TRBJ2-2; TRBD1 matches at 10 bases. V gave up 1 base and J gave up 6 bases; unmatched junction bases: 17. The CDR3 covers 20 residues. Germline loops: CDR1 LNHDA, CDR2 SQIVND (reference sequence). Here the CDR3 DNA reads TGTGCCAGTAGTATAGGAGGTTTTCGTGGGACAGGGGCGCCCTCCGGGGAGCTGTTTTTT. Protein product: CASSIGGFRGTGAPSGELFF.

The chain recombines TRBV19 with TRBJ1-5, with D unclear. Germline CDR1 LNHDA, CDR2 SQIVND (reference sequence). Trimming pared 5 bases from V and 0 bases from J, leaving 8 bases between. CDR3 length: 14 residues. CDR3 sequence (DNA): TGTGCCAGTAGTTCCACCCTTAGCAATCAGCCCCAGCATTTT. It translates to CASSSTLSNQPQHF.

The CDR3 region has the DNA TGTGCCAGCAGTTACCAGACAAACTACGAGCAGTACTTC. Protein sequence: CASSYQTNYEQYF. This chain uses TRBV6-6 with TRBJ2-7, with D unclear. The CDR3 spans 13 residues. In germline, CDR1 is MNHNY, CDR2 SVGAGI (reference sequence). Trimming removed 2 bases from V and 3 bases from J, with 8 bases in between.

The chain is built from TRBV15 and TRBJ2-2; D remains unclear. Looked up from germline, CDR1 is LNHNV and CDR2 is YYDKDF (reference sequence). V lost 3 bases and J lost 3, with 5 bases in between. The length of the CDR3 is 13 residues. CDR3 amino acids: CATSSRYTGELFF. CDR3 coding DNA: TGTGCCACCAGCAGTCGGTACACCGGGGAGCTGTTTTTT.

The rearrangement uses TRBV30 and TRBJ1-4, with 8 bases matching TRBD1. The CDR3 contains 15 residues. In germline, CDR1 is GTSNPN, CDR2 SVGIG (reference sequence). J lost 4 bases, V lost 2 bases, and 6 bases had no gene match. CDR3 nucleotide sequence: TGTGCCTGGAGTCCCTTGGACAGGGATAATGAAAAACTGTTTTTT. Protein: CAWSPLDRDNEKLFF.

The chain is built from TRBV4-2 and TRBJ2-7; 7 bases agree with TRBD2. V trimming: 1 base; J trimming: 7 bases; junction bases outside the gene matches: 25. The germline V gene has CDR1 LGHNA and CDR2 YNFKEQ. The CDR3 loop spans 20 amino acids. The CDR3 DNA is TGTGCCAGCAGCCAAGCCCAATCGGGCAGCGGGACTAATTTTCGTCAGGAGCAGTACTTC. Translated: CASSQAQSGSGTNFRQEQYF.